These 21 T cell receptor beta chains originate from one sample sequenced in a study of cytomegalovirus exposure and HLA in healthy donors. TCRdb keeps only in-frame clones here, not all; method: immunoSEQ multiplex PCR. Seen here are 170,000 or so clones, 75% to 90% observed once, and the top ten hold 16%. Sample: PBMCs. These receptors came from a man younger than 30 in good health and CMV-seropositive.

The chain has TRBV5-6 and TRBJ1-2; D is possibly TRBD1 (5 bases). V gave up 0 bases and J gave up 4 bases, with 10 bases separating them. The CDR3 sequence is 14 residues long. Germline CDR1 and CDR2: SGHDT and YYEEEE. CDR3 sequence reads: CASSLEGQVYGYTF. The CDR3 DNA follows: TGTGCCAGCAGCTTGGAGGGGCAGGTCTATGGCTACACCTTC.

The chain recombines TRBV27 with TRBJ1-4; TRBD1 matches 7 bases. Germline lookup yields CDR1 MNHEY and CDR2 SMNVEV (reference sequence). The junction had 12 bases not matched to a gene; V was cut back by 3 bases and J by 8 bases. This CDR3 comprises 16 residues. The CDR3 loop is CASSFANRGKGEKLFF. The CDR3 bases are TGTGCCAGCAGTTTCGCCAACAGGGGAAAAGGCGAAAAACTGTTTTTT.

This sequence joins TRBV28 and TRBJ2-1, with 12 bases matching TRBD1. V gave up 2 bases and J gave up 8 bases; unmatched junction bases: 4. Germline CDR1 MDHEN, CDR2 SYDVKM. CDR3 size: 15 residues. The CDR3 reads CASSLGDRGRDEQFF. DNA of the CDR3: TGTGCCAGCAGTTTAGGGGACAGGGGGCGAGATGAGCAGTTCTTC.

J is TRBJ1-2 and V is TRBV7-2, with D unresolved. The CDR3 consists of 16 residues. Germline V gene data show CDR1 as SGHTA and CDR2 as FQGNSA. V dropped 4 bases and J dropped 3 bases, with 18 bases sitting between them. This CDR3 is CASSSYVEGGHYGYTF. CDR3 sequence (DNA): TGTGCCAGCAGCTCTTATGTAGAGGGAGGGCACTATGGCTACACCTTC.

The genes are TRBV30 and TRBJ2-5; 7 nucleotides align to TRBD1. The junction had 16 bases not matched to a gene; V was cut back by 7 bases and J by 5 bases. The CDR3 length is 15 residues. CDR1 is GTSNPN, CDR2 SVGIG, per germline (reference sequence). Here the CDR3 DNA reads TGTGCCTTAAAAATGGGACAGCGAGCCCAGGAGACCCAGTACTTC. Translating it yields CALKMGQRAQETQYF.

V and J are TRBV27 and TRBJ1-1; the D is unclear. Between the trimmed V and J ends, which lost 6 bases and 0 bases, there was a span of 14 bases. The CDR3 is 15 amino acids. The V gene's germline CDR1 is MNHEY and CDR2 SMNVEV (reference sequence). CDR3 residues: CASSPGGPMNTEAFF. The CDR3 bases are TGTGCCAGCAGCCCCGGTGGGCCTATGAACACTGAAGCTTTCTTT.

The chain carries TRBV25-1 and TRBJ2-2; 7 nucleotides line up with TRBD2. J gave up 4 bases and V 1 base, and 6 bases lay outside the gene matches. The CDR3 contains 16 residues. CDR1 is MGHDK and CDR2 is SYGVNS in the germline V gene. CDR3 amino acids: CASSESGGARTGELFF. In DNA form, the CDR3 reads TGTGCCAGCAGTGAATCGGGGGGAGCGCGCACCGGGGAGCTGTTTTTT.

The chain couples TRBV5-1 to TRBJ2-5; 16 bases are shared with TRBD2. Unmatched junction bases numbered 3, after V lost 4 bases and J lost 3 bases. Germline V gene sequence: CDR1 SGHRS, CDR2 YFSETQ. The length of the CDR3 is 16 residues. The CDR3 nucleotides read TGCGCCAGCAGCCCGGGACTAGCGGGAGGGAAAGAGACCCAGTACTTC. Translated: CASSPGLAGGKETQYF.

V and J are TRBV28 and TRBJ1-2; 11 positions match TRBD1. The CDR3 sequence is 16 residues long. Germline V gene data show CDR1 as MDHEN and CDR2 as SYDVKM. The ends lost 2 bases at V and 3 bases at J; junction bases unmatched: 5. CDR3 sequence reads: CASSLLLGQGDYGYTF. The CDR3 bases are TGTGCCAGCAGTTTACTTTTGGGACAGGGGGACTATGGCTACACCTTC.

The chain has TRBV9 and TRBJ2-1, with 7 bases that match TRBD2. The CDR3 sequence is 14 residues long. Trimming took 0 bases from V and 6 from J; bases not matched to a gene: 3. Germline V gene sequence: CDR1 SGDLS, CDR2 YYNGEE. The CDR3 DNA sequence: TGTGCCAGCAGCGTAGAGGCGGGAGCCAATGAGCAGTTCTTC. Its protein product is CASSVEAGANEQFF. The complete variable domain, with remaining parts taken from reference TRBV9 and TRBJ2-1, reads DSGVTQTPKHLITATGQRVTLRCSPRSGDLSVYWYQQSLDQGLQFLIQYYNGEERAKGNILERFSAQQFPDLHSELNLSSLELGDSALYFCASSVEAGANEQFFGPGTRLTVL.

V gene TRBV10-3 combines with J gene TRBJ1-3; D is perhaps TRBD1 (6 bases). Trimming took 1 base from V and 4 from J, leaving 11 bases between them. Germline V gene sequence: CDR1 ENHRY, CDR2 SYGVKD. The CDR3 totals 15 residues. CDR3 residues: CAISEWQGTGNTIYF. In nucleotides, the CDR3 is TGTGCCATCAGTGAGTGGCAGGGGACAGGAAACACCATATATTTT.

Only a few counts were recorded for this clone. The J gene is TRBJ2-7, the V gene TRBV2, with a weak D call TRBD1 (6 bases). V was pared by 6 bases and J by 3 bases, with 12 bases between. This CDR3 spans 13 amino acids. Germline lookup yields CDR1 SNHLY and CDR2 FYNNEI. CDR3 loop: CASRGAGYYEQYF. CDR3 sequence (DNA): TGTGCCAGCAGGGGGGCCGGCTACTACGAGCAGTACTTC.

The chain links TRBV10-1 to TRBJ2-3; 12 nucleotides align to TRBD2. From germline, CDR1 is WNHNN and CDR2 SYGVQD (reference sequence). The CDR3 sequence is 14 residues long. The J segment lost 6 bases and the V segment lost 4 bases, leaving 2 bases of the junction unmatched. The CDR3 here is CASSGGLAGDTQYF. CDR3 coding DNA: TGCGCCAGCAGTGGAGGACTAGCGGGGGATACGCAGTATTTT.

This clone has only a few counts. The chain employs TRBV5-6 and TRBJ2-5; TRBD1 aligns across 10 bases. Trimming removed 4 bases from V and 5 bases from J; junction bases left unmatched: 11. Germline loops: CDR1 SGHDT, CDR2 YYEEEE. CDR3 length: 16 residues. The CDR3 sequence: CASSGTDRGLLETQYF. CDR3 DNA: TGTGCCAGCAGCGGAACAGACAGGGGGCTTTTGGAGACCCAGTACTTC.

This clone was seen a single time. The chain employs TRBV9 and TRBJ2-1; 9 nucleotides align to TRBD2. Germline V gives CDR1 SGDLS, CDR2 YYNGEE. The junction had 4 bases not matched to a gene; V was cut back by 2 bases and J by 4 bases. This CDR3 is 15 amino acids long. The CDR3 DNA reads as TGTGCCAGCAGCGTCGGACTAGCGCCTTACAATGAGCAGTTCTTC. It is translated as CASSVGLAPYNEQFF.

This clone showed up just a few times. The rearrangement links TRBV5-1 to TRBJ2-2; 8 nucleotides match TRBD2. The CDR3 is 16 residues long. Germline V gene sequence: CDR1 SGHRS, CDR2 YFSETQ. The J segment lost 2 bases and the V segment lost 1 base, leaving 4 bases of the junction unmatched. This chain's CDR3 is CASSLRLAGNTGELFF. The CDR3 DNA follows: TGCGCCAGCAGCTTGCGTTTAGCGGGAAACACCGGGGAGCTGTTTTTT.

The chain combines TRBV4-1 with TRBJ1-5; 7 positions agree with TRBD1. This CDR3 comprises 15 residues. Germline V gives CDR1 MGHRA, CDR2 YSYEKL. J was trimmed by 5 bases and V by 5 bases; bases with no gene match: 9. The CDR3 sequence: CASSEQGVGDQPQHF. Written as DNA, the CDR3 is TGCGCCAGCAGCGAGCAGGGGGTAGGTGATCAGCCCCAGCATTTT.

V usage is TRBV5-1 and J usage is TRBJ2-1, with 8 bases aligning to TRBD1. Germline CDR1 SGHRS, CDR2 YFSETQ. The CDR3 loop spans 14 amino acids. The J segment lost 6 bases and the V segment lost 7 bases, leaving 9 bases of the junction unmatched. The CDR3 loop reads CASSTQGAANEQFF. The CDR3 region has the DNA TGCGCCAGCTCTACTCAGGGGGCGGCCAATGAGCAGTTCTTC.

This chain uses TRBV5-1 with TRBJ1-1, with D possibly TRBD1 on 6 matching bases. Germline loops: CDR1 SGHRS, CDR2 YFSETQ. V lost 1 base to trimming and J lost 0 bases, with 10 bases between them. The CDR3 is 15 residues long. This CDR3 is CASSLTGPLNTEAFF. In DNA form, the CDR3 reads TGCGCCAGCAGCTTGACAGGGCCCCTGAACACTGAAGCTTTCTTT.

This clone was observed a handful of times. This chain links TRBV18 with TRBJ2-7, with a weak D call TRBD1 (5 bases). The germline CDR1 and CDR2 sequences are KGHSH and LQKENI. The CDR3 totals 13 residues. V lost 10 bases and J lost 0, with 13 bases in between. DNA for the CDR3: TGTGCCACGTCGCCAGGGTCCTCCTACGAGCAGTACTTC. It is translated as CATSPGSSYEQYF.

The chain combines TRBV27 with TRBJ2-7; D possibly corresponds to TRBD1 (5 bases). The CDR3 sequence is 14 residues long. V lost 4 bases, J lost 2 bases, and 12 bases lay in between. CDR1 and CDR2 from the germline V gene are MNHEY and SMNVEV (reference sequence). The CDR3 DNA follows: TGTGCCAGCAGTTCGGACAAGTTGACCTACGAGCAGTACTTC. Amino acids: CASSSDKLTYEQYF.